Each of the 29 T cell receptor beta chains below was sequenced from the same sample in a study of Ad26.COV2.S vaccination and SARS-CoV-2 variants. The data were produced by immunoSEQ multiplex PCR, yet TCRdb's version contains in-frame clones alone and is incomplete. The table shows fewer than 500,000 clones, with about 88% occurring only once. Regarding treatment: around 19 received Ad26.COV2.S at low or high dose, single or two shots; roughly five received placebo; per-sample allocation not given. The investigators took samples on day 63 after the first vaccine or placebo injection. Sequencing used peripheral blood, obtained in a trial of Ad26.COV2.S vaccine versus placebo. Every receptor here comes from a person between 18 and 65 years old who received the Ad26.COV2.S COVID-19 vaccine or a placebo.

The chain recombines TRBV28 with TRBJ2-7; D is ambiguous. The ends were cut back, 6 bases at V and 7 bases at J, with 16 bases in the middle. This CDR3 is 13 amino acids long. Germline loops: CDR1 MDHEN, CDR2 SYDVKM. The DNA for the CDR3 is TGTGCCAGCAGCCCGTACCTAACAGAAGAGCAGTACTTC. Translation gives CASSPYLTEEQYF.

The chain uses TRBV7-2 and TRBJ1-5; 10 nucleotides agree with TRBD1. V shed 1 base and J 11 bases; nucleotides not matched to a gene: 5. Looked up from germline, CDR1 is SGHTA and CDR2 is FQGNSA. The CDR3 length is 14 residues. This CDR3 is CASSLGQGQGSQHF. The CDR3 DNA follows: TGTGCCAGCAGCTTAGGACAGGGACAGGGGTCCCAGCATTTT.

In DNA form, the CDR3 reads TGTGCCAGCAGCCCACTGAGAGGCGGGGAGCTGTTTTTT. Protein product: CASSPLRGGELFF. The chain couples TRBV9 to TRBJ2-2; D is unclear. Deletions cut 4 bases from V and 7 bases from J, with 11 bases between. The CDR3 extends over 13 amino acids. CDR1 is SGDLS and CDR2 is YYNGEE in the germline V gene.

The rearrangement joins TRBV3-1 (or the pseudogene TRBV3-2) to TRBJ1-2, with D possibly being TRBD1 (6 bases). The V gene lost 7 bases and the J gene lost 2 bases, with 14 bases spanning the gap. This CDR3 has 14 amino acids. CDR1 LGHDT and CDR2 YNNKEL come from the germline V gene (reference sequence). Written as DNA, the CDR3 is TGTGCCAGCAAACCAATGGACAGAAACTATGGCTACACCTTC. It specifies CASKPMDRNYGYTF.

This sequence joins TRBV6-6 and TRBJ1-5; unclear D gene. The V end lost 6 bases, the J end lost 0 bases, and 9 bases lay between the germline ends. Germline CDR1 reads MNHNY; CDR2 reads SVGAGI (reference sequence). The CDR3 extends over 14 amino acids. The CDR3: CASSPMISNQPQHF. The CDR3 DNA follows: TGTGCCAGCAGCCCTATGATTAGCAATCAGCCCCAGCATTTT.

The chain couples TRBV9 to TRBJ2-7, with TRBD1 identical over 7 bases. Per germline, CDR1 SGDLS and CDR2 YYNGEE. The CDR3 totals 13 residues. V shed 4 bases and J 4 bases; nucleotides not matched to a gene: 5. The CDR3 DNA sequence: TGTGCCAGCAGCCGGGACAGATTTTACGAGCAGTACTTC. This encodes CASSRDRFYEQYF.

The chain employs TRBV9 and TRBJ1-4, with unresolved D. CDR1 and CDR2 from the germline V gene are SGDLS and YYNGEE. This CDR3 has 17 amino acids. Trimming removed 3 bases at V and 0 bases at J, with 15 bases between. In DNA form, the CDR3 reads TGTGCCAGCAGCGCCCTACCCGGAAGACCAACTAATGAAAAACTGTTTTTT. Encoded protein: CASSALPGRPTNEKLFF. The variable domain in full, with the rest retrieved from reference TRBV9 and TRBJ1-4, is DSGVTQTPKHLITATGQRVTLRCSPRSGDLSVYWYQQSLDQGLQFLIQYYNGEERAKGNILERFSAQQFPDLHSELNLSSLELGDSALYFCASSALPGRPTNEKLFFGSGTQLSVL.

The chain joins TRBV28 to TRBJ1-2; 7 bases are shared with TRBD1. CDR3 length: 14 amino acids. The ends lost 4 bases at V and 3 bases at J; junction bases unmatched: 5. Germline loops: CDR1 MDHEN, CDR2 SYDVKM. CDR3 in DNA: TGTGCCAGCAGTTACACAGGGGTCGACTATGGCTACACCTTC. It encodes CASSYTGVDYGYTF.

The chain links TRBV7-2 to TRBJ1-4; unclear D gene. Germline CDR1 reads SGHTA; CDR2 reads FQGNSA. The CDR3 is 14 residues long. Trimming took off 1 base at V and 8 bases at J, with 11 bases between the two ends. The CDR3 loop is CASSLDVFIEKLFF. For the CDR3, the DNA is TGTGCCAGCAGCTTAGATGTATTTATAGAAAAACTGTTTTTT. Supplemented by reference TRBV7-2 and TRBJ1-4, the full variable domain reads GAGVSQSPSNKVTEKGKDVELRCDPISGHTALYWYRQSLGQGLEFLIYFQGNSAPDKSGLPSDRFSAERTGGSVSTLTIQRTQQEDSAVYLCASSLDVFIEKLFFGSGTQLSVL.

On this clone: Other DNA sequences in the sample encode the same CDR3. J is TRBJ1-1 and V is TRBV4-2, with 7 bases that match TRBD1. CDR1 LGHNA and CDR2 YNFKEQ come from the germline V gene. The CDR3 length is 13 residues. Trimming cost V 3 bases and J 4 bases; bases outside gene matches: 2. Here the CDR3 DNA reads TGTGCCAGCAGCCAGCCAGGGGGCACTGAAGCTTTCTTT. Translation: CASSQPGGTEAFF.

This clone was observed a single time. The chain uses TRBV19 and TRBJ1-5; 7 nucleotides align to TRBD1. After removal of 5 bases from V and 1 base from J, the junction contained 2 bases not matched to a gene. CDR1 and CDR2 (germline): LNHDA, SQIVND (reference sequence). There are 14 residues in the CDR3. The CDR3 reads CASSLQGSNQPQHF. The CDR3 nucleotides read TGTGCCAGTAGTCTACAGGGGAGCAATCAGCCCCAGCATTTT.

This chain uses TRBV10-1 with TRBJ1-1; no firm D call. Trimming cost V 0 bases and J 3 bases, with 8 bases left between them. The CDR3 totals 14 residues. CDR1 WNHNN and CDR2 SYGVQD come from the germline V gene (reference sequence). CDR3 sequence (DNA): TGCGCCAGCAGTGAGTCTGGCAGGTACACTGAAGCTTTCTTT. Its protein is CASSESGRYTEAFF.

This clone has only one observation. V usage is TRBV5-5 and J usage is TRBJ2-7; 8 bases map to TRBD1. Germline V gene data show CDR1 as SGHKS and CDR2 as YYEKEE (reference sequence). After removal of 5 bases from V and 1 base from J, the junction contained 5 bases not matched to a gene. The CDR3 consists of 14 residues. As DNA, the CDR3 is TGTGCCAGCAGACCGACAGGGGATTCCTACGAGCAGTACTTC. Its translation is CASRPTGDSYEQYF.

This clone has just one count. CDR3 bases: TGTGCCAGCAGCCGTGGGGGGGCTAACTATGGCTACACCTTC. Translating gives CASSRGGANYGYTF. The rearrangement joins TRBV9 to TRBJ1-2; D may be TRBD1 (5 bases). The CDR3 runs to 14 residues. Germline V gene lookup returns CDR1 SGDLS and CDR2 YYNGEE. With 4 bases removed from V and 0 bases from J, the gap between germline ends came to 10 bases.

The V and J genes are TRBV7-9 and TRBJ1-2; tentatively, D is TRBD1 (6 bases). With 4 bases removed from V and 8 bases from J, the gap between germline ends came to 11 bases. The CDR3 is 12 amino acids. Per the germline V gene, CDR1 is SEHNR and CDR2 is FQNEAQ (reference sequence). In DNA, the CDR3 is TGTGCCAGCAGCTCGAAGGGGGGCGGCTACACCTTC. Translating gives CASSSKGGGYTF.

The chain is built from TRBV5-1 and TRBJ1-1; D is undetermined. V lost 4 bases and J lost 3, with 13 bases in between. Germline V gene data show CDR1 as SGHRS and CDR2 as YFSETQ. The length of the CDR3 is 14 residues. Here the CDR3 DNA reads TGCGCCAGCAGCCCTAACGGGGAGCACACTGAAGCTTTCTTT. Translation gives CASSPNGEHTEAFF.

The chain links TRBV25-1 to TRBJ1-1, with 12 positions matching TRBD1. This CDR3 is 17 amino acids long. The V gene end was trimmed by 0 bases and the J gene end by 4 bases; junction bases not matched to a gene: 6. CDR1 is MGHDK and CDR2 is SYGVNS in the germline V gene. In DNA form, the CDR3 reads TGTGCCAGCAGTGAATATCCGGGACAGGGGGCGACCACTGAAGCTTTCTTT. Translation gives CASSEYPGQGATTEAFF.

The rearrangement uses TRBV20-1 and TRBJ1-2; weak D call: TRBD1 (5 bases). The length of the CDR3 is 14 residues. Germline-derived CDR1 and CDR2 are DFQATT and SNEGSKA (reference sequence). Deletions cut 3 bases from V and 5 bases from J, with 16 bases between. In DNA form, the CDR3 reads TGCAGTGCTAGTCCAGCCCCAAGGGGATATGGCTACACCTTC. As protein: CSASPAPRGYGYTF.

This chain uses TRBV5-1 with TRBJ1-5; D call uncertain. The CDR3 sequence is 14 residues long. Germline lookup yields CDR1 SGHRS and CDR2 YFSETQ. The germline V and J ends were trimmed by 0 bases and 6 bases, with 10 bases remaining between them. For the CDR3, the DNA is TGCGCCAGCAGCTTGGATGGGGAGGGTCAGCCCCAGCATTTT. This translates into CASSLDGEGQPQHF.

This chain links TRBV6-2 or TRBV6-3 with TRBJ2-7, with 10 bases fitting TRBD1. Germline values: CDR1 MNHEY, CDR2 SVGEGT. The CDR3 is 16 residues long. The junction had 10 bases not matched to a gene; V was cut back by 2 bases and J by 6 bases. The CDR3 DNA reads as TGTGCCAGCAGTTACCCGAGCAGGGACAGGGGAGGCGAGCAGTACTTC. It codes for CASSYPSRDRGGEQYF.

The chain links TRBV9 to TRBJ1-1; D uncertain. The ends were cut back, 2 bases at V and 4 bases at J, with 21 bases in the middle. Per germline, CDR1 SGDLS and CDR2 YYNGEE. The CDR3 length is 17 residues. The CDR3 sequence: CASSVVPRGLGSTEAFF. CDR3 DNA: TGTGCCAGCAGCGTTGTCCCCCGGGGTTTAGGGAGCACTGAAGCTTTCTTT.

This chain connects TRBV7-9 to TRBJ1-6; no clear D. The CDR3 consists of 16 residues. Between the trimmed V and J ends, which lost 1 base and 8 bases, there was a span of 15 bases. Looked up from germline, CDR1 is SEHNR and CDR2 is FQNEAQ (reference sequence). CDR3 DNA: TGTGCCAGCAGCTTAGGCCTAGGGTCAAAGGATTCACCCCTCCACTTT. Translating it yields CASSLGLGSKDSPLHF.

The genes are TRBV7-2 and TRBJ2-5; D possibly corresponds to TRBD2 (6 bases). Germline CDR1 reads SGHTA; CDR2 reads FQGNSA. Trimming pared 6 bases from V and 2 bases from J, leaving 13 bases between. The length of the CDR3 is 14 residues. Written as DNA, the CDR3 is TGTGCCAGCAGTAGGCGTAGCGGACAAGAGACCCAGTACTTC. Its translation: CASSRRSGQETQYF. The full variable domain, rest sourced from reference TRBV7-2 and TRBJ2-5, is GAGVSQSPSNKVTEKGKDVELRCDPISGHTALYWYRQSLGQGLEFLIYFQGNSAPDKSGLPSDRFSAERTGGSVSTLTIQRTQQEDSAVYLCASSRRSGQETQYFGPGTRLLVL.

The chain has TRBV12-3 or TRBV12-4 and TRBJ1-5; the D gene is possibly TRBD1 (6 bases). Trimming took 3 bases from V and 13 from J, leaving 13 bases between them. The CDR3 runs to 12 residues. The CDR3 spells CASSFSGEVQHF. As DNA, the CDR3 is TGTGCCAGCAGTTTCTCAGGGGAGGTTCAGCATTTT.

The V gene is TRBV11-2, the J gene TRBJ1-6; D ambiguous. This CDR3 is 13 amino acids long. CDR1 and CDR2 (germline): SGHAT, FQNNGV. Trimming stripped 7 bases from V and 8 bases from J, with 12 bases between. The CDR3 spells CASTPLRDSPLHF. The CDR3 bases are TGTGCCAGCACCCCTCTGAGGGATTCACCCCTCCACTTT.

The chain has TRBV28 and TRBJ2-1; 11 bases fit TRBD2. J gave up 9 bases and V 5 bases, and 3 bases lay outside the gene matches. The CDR3 is 13 residues long. Germline assignment: CDR1 MDHEN and CDR2 SYDVKM. CDR3 protein: CASSLGTSGEQFF. Here the CDR3 DNA reads TGTGCCAGCAGTCTAGGGACTAGCGGTGAGCAGTTCTTC.

J is TRBJ2-7 and V is TRBV20-1, with unresolved D. Per germline, CDR1 DFQATT and CDR2 SNEGSKA (reference sequence). The CDR3 loop spans 13 amino acids. Trimming shortened V by 3 bases and J by 6 bases, and 15 bases separated the two germline ends. The CDR3 nucleotides are TGCAGTGCTAGTGGCAGAGCTGCTCGCGAGCAGTACTTC. It specifies CSASGRAAREQYF.

The rearrangement links TRBV6-6 to TRBJ2-7; a possible D gene is TRBD1 (6 bases). V lost 9 bases, J lost 4 bases, and 16 bases lay in between. Germline V gene data show CDR1 as MNHNY and CDR2 as SVGAGI (reference sequence). This CDR3 contains 13 residues. The CDR3 spells CARTRDTPYEQYV. CDR3 nucleotides: TGTGCCAGGACACGGGACACTCCGTACGAGCAGTACGTC.

The chain combines TRBV12-3 or TRBV12-4 with TRBJ2-5, with D tentatively TRBD1 (6 bases). The V end was cut by 6 bases, the J end by 7 bases, with 15 bases between. The CDR3 covers 13 residues. CDR3 amino acids: CASRNDRLGTQYF. The CDR3 DNA reads TGTGCCAGCAGAAATGACAGGCTTGGGACCCAGTACTTC.